This TCR beta chain was sequenced for a study of beta chain features in type 1 diabetes (dated by TCRdb to between 2017 and 2018). About the investigation overall: Patients and healthy donors did not differ in mean age, gender distribution, total cell number or subset yield. Across all samples, 107,917,701 sorted cells were examined, and cell number per subset correlated strongly with RNA yield. The study compared TCRB repertoires of sorted circulating CD4+ T cell subsets between recently diagnosed type 1 diabetes patients and matched healthy donors. Naive and central memory subsets were obtained from all 30 or so donors, but regulatory and stem cell-like memory subsets were isolated from only 8 patients and 8 healthy donors.

All of the isolated RNA was reverse transcribed with the High Capacity cDNA Reverse Transcription Kit, so expressed TCRB transcripts were sequenced. Deep immunoSEQ sequencing was applied to naive, central memory and regulatory T cell samples, giving an average of approximately 4 million total reads per sample. Sorted cells were lysed in RLT buffer and RNA was extracted with DNase-treated RNeasy Micro or Mini kits, depending on cell number. To prevent cross-contamination, each cell subset was processed individually, whereas patient and healthy donor samples were processed jointly. The immunoSEQ multiplex PCR was used to amplify TCRB sequences from cDNA, yielding 87-bp fragments that span the CDR3 region. Amplicons were sequenced on the Illumina HiSeq platform. In the original analysis: PCR bias was corrected computationally using synthetic template baselines, and reads within Hamming distance 2 were collapsed, with unmergeable singletons discarded. Reads were aligned against IMGT to assign V, D and J genes, CDR3 length and insertions or deletions at six rearrangement sites. Within each subset, clonotype counts were normalized to sorted cell number, after which true diversity and Gini coefficients were computed with the tcR R package. The overlap coefficient, calculated on TCRB nucleotide sequences, was used to measure repertoire sharing. Out-of-frame TCRB sequences from naive cells were analyzed as a proxy for the pre-selection repertoire. Entries here come from immuneACCESS through TCRdb and include only in-frame sequences with V and J called. Some clones fail to appear in such tables; in the studies checked, an unresolved V gene covers under half of the shortfall, and the cause of the remainder is unknown. The V and J calls and clone size are taken from that table; D and trimming were inferred from the DNA. The sample records around 310,000 clones, about 11% of which are singletons. The ten biggest clones cover around 0.015% of the sample.

From each donor, a single peripheral blood sample of about 116 mL on average was drawn into heparinised tubes. Naive, central memory, regulatory and stem cell-like memory CD4+ T cells were sorted on a BD FACSAria II using a panel including CD45RO, CCR7, CD25, CD127, CD95 and CD27. All sorted populations exceeded 95% purity. PBMCs were isolated right away by Lymphoprep density gradient centrifugation and were stained directly, without culture. So that batch effects would be minimized, each experiment stained and sorted samples in pairs, pairing one healthy donor with one patient. The full study reports these points: Because cDNA rather than genomic DNA was sequenced, highly expressing activated cells could have been over-represented, although no difference in activation and CD3 levels was found between groups. Because small numbers of individuals were included in the HLA sub-analyses, any influence of HLA type on TCRB rearrangement was left unresolved. PCR might favor shorter templates, but patient and control samples were amplified and corrected together, so any skew would affect both groups equally. The naive, central memory and regulatory TCRB repertoires appeared to resemble one another more closely among patients than among healthy donors. At VDJ recombination sites, patients with type 1 diabetes made fewer insertions and deleted more nucleotides, a pattern implying thymic rearrangement abnormalities. In all four CD4+ subsets, TCRB CDR3 length was moderately but significantly shorter in type 1 diabetes patients.

With respect to this clone: What antigen it recognizes has not been identified. Base quality data are lacking; no much larger clone is found one base away.

This clonotype was obtained from a woman between 25 and 40 years old in good health. Material for sequencing was naive CD4+ T cells from blood. Reading the label with the study, this specimen's cell subset or site is: true naive CD4+ T cells.

The CDR3 region reads CASSQVWQGPTEAFF. The nucleotide sequence reads as follows: TGCGCCAGCAGCCAAGTGTGGCAGGGGCCCACTGAAGCTTTCTTT. This chain joins TRBV4-3 to TRBJ1-1; a tentative D match to TRBD1 spans 6 bases. From cysteine to phenylalanine, the CDR3 is 15 amino acids long. The sequence is cut down to CDR3 DNA, 45 bases in frame from base 1. V is reduced by 1 base and J by 4 bases, leaving a spacing of 13 bases between them. The germline V gene sets CDR1 to LGHNA and CDR2 to YSLEER.